What follows is one T cell receptor (beta chain) and its context. What it binds is not known. Sorted naive CD8 T cells were those defined as CD8+CD4-CCR7+CD45RA+. These data originate in a study of molecular identifiers for immune sequencing clone quantification. About the research overall: RNA from roughly 21,000 or 96,000 naive CD8 cells was split five ways in replicates, with four sequenced.

The V gene's germline CDR1 is MNHEY and CDR2 SVGEGT. The CDR3 covers 14 residues. V was shortened by 2 bases and J by 3 bases, with 10 bases between the two germline ends. TCRdb called the PCR reads again in MiXCR, with one record for every CDR3 protein. The data show 490,000 or so distinct CDR3 sequences, less than 30% seen once. Overall study findings and caveats: Spiked Jurkat TCR RNA originating from one cell could reportedly be identified amid one million naive cells. Clonotypes surpassing 20 RNA copies contained over 99% of effector molecules, versus under 1% in naive cells.

The sequenced sample consisted of naive CD8+ T cells from blood, with Jurkat cell RNA spiked in. Sample subset: FACS-sorted CD8+CD4-CCR7+CD45RA+ naive T cells. The clonotype originates from a human donor in good health. Some libraries in this study had Jurkat cell RNA spiked in. The chain joins TRBV6-2 or TRBV6-3 to TRBJ1-1; the D is unclear. The CDR3 bases are TGTGCCAGCAGTTACAGGGTTACGTACACTGAAGCTTTCTTT. The encoded protein is CASSYRVTYTEAFF.